This passage covers 30 T cell receptor beta chains from one sample sequenced in a study of blood T cell repertoires in COVID-19. Profiling relied on immunoSEQ multiplex PCR, and the TCRdb table lists in-frame clones only, not all of them. The sample lists around 16,000 clones, about nine tenths occurring once. Input material: peripheral blood. The origin of the receptors is a human donor in a cohort sampled during active COVID-19.

The rearrangement links TRBV5-1 to TRBJ2-1, with 9 bases aligning to TRBD2. The junction had 17 bases not matched to a gene; V was cut back by 3 bases and J by 10 bases. CDR1 is SGHRS, CDR2 YFSETQ, per germline. The CDR3 is 17 residues long. The CDR3 spells CASSSAGWRGGPREQFF. In DNA form, the CDR3 reads TGCGCCAGCAGCTCCGCGGGTTGGCGGGGGGGCCCCAGGGAGCAGTTCTTC.

J is TRBJ2-7 and V is TRBV7-6, with a possible D match to TRBD2 (7 bases). Germline V gene data show CDR1 as SGHVS and CDR2 as FNYEAQ. This CDR3 contains 16 residues. V gave up 4 bases and J gave up 2 bases, with 18 bases separating them. CDR3 in amino acids: CASSSRNGGPTYEQYF. The CDR3 DNA reads as TGTGCCAGCAGCTCGCGGAACGGGGGGCCTACCTACGAGCAGTACTTC.

The CDR3 here is CASSSGVVDEQFF. DNA of the CDR3: TGTGCCAGTAGTTCGGGGGTCGTGGATGAGCAGTTCTTC. This chain links TRBV19 with TRBJ2-1; D is perhaps TRBD2 (6 bases). V dropped 5 bases and J dropped 8 bases, with 13 bases sitting between them. The CDR3 is made up of 13 amino acids. Germline CDR1 LNHDA, CDR2 SQIVND (reference sequence).

This chain joins TRBV6-5 and TRBJ1-1; possibly TRBD1 for D (5 bases). Germline V gives CDR1 MNHEY, CDR2 SVGAGI. V lost 5 bases to trimming and J lost 6 bases, with 16 bases between them. This CDR3 has 14 amino acids. In nucleotides, the CDR3 is TGTGCCAGCAGTCAACCAACATGGGGCGCTGAAGCTTTCTTT. It codes for CASSQPTWGAEAFF.

This clone was detected once. This chain uses TRBV11-2 with TRBJ1-2; 8 positions agree with TRBD1. V lost 5 bases, J lost 5 bases, and 13 bases stayed unmatched. The CDR3 extends over 16 amino acids. The germline CDR1 and CDR2 sequences are SGHAT and FQNNGV. CDR3 DNA: TGTGCCAGCAGCATACTAGGACAGGGCGGACCATATGGCTACACCTTC. It is translated as CASSILGQGGPYGYTF.

The J gene is TRBJ2-3, the V gene TRBV11-2, with 9 bases identical to TRBD2. Germline V gene data show CDR1 as SGHAT and CDR2 as FQNNGV. The CDR3 is made up of 16 amino acids. With V trimmed by 4 bases and J by 3 bases, 8 bases remained unmatched. The CDR3 DNA reads TGTGCCAGCAGCTCCTATAGCGGGGGAGGGACAGATACGCAGTATTTT. This encodes CASSSYSGGGTDTQYF.

The V gene is TRBV10-3, the J gene TRBJ2-2, with 8 bases matching TRBD1. Germline assignment: CDR1 ENHRY and CDR2 SYGVKD. There are 18 residues in the CDR3. The V and J ends lost 0 bases and 1 base, in that order; junction bases with no gene match: 7. The chain's CDR3 is CAISESTDRERNTGELFF. CDR3 DNA: TGTGCCATCAGTGAGTCCACGGACAGGGAACGGAACACCGGGGAGCTGTTTTTT.

The chain couples TRBV6-5 to TRBJ1-1, with 10 bases fitting TRBD1. Germline CDR1 and CDR2: MNHEY and SVGAGI. V gave up 5 bases and J gave up 7 bases; unmatched junction bases: 7. The CDR3 is 14 residues long. The CDR3 spells CASSRDRGVREAFF. Here the CDR3 DNA reads TGTGCCAGCAGTAGGGACAGGGGAGTCCGTGAAGCTTTCTTT.

The rearrangement links TRBV28 to TRBJ1-3; D is perhaps TRBD1 (6 bases). CDR3 length equals 16 residues. V was trimmed by 4 bases and J by 2 bases, leaving 15 bases between them. CDR1 and CDR2 from the germline V gene are MDHEN and SYDVKM. The DNA for the CDR3 is TGTGCCAGCAGTTCCCCTATGACAGGCCCTGGAAACACCATATATTTT. Amino acids: CASSSPMTGPGNTIYF.

CDR3 bases: TGTGCCATCAGTGTATCAAGCGGTCAAGAGACCCAGTACTTC. It encodes CAISVSSGQETQYF. The V gene is TRBV10-3, the J gene TRBJ2-5, with D tentatively TRBD2 (5 bases). The CDR3 consists of 14 residues. Germline assignment: CDR1 ENHRY and CDR2 SYGVKD. V lost 4 bases and J lost 2, with 11 bases in between.

J is TRBJ1-5 and V is TRBV20-1; D is undetermined. Germline lookup yields CDR1 DFQATT and CDR2 SNEGSKA (reference sequence). Trimming took 3 bases from V and 2 from J, leaving 5 bases between them. The CDR3 runs to 12 residues. The CDR3, as DNA: TGCAGTGCTAGTGACGGCAATCAGCCCCAGCATTTT. Translating it yields CSASDGNQPQHF.

DNA of the CDR3: TGCGCCAGCAGCTTGTGGCCCGGGGAGGACATTCAGTACTTC. It translates to CASSLWPGEDIQYF. This chain uses TRBV5-1 with TRBJ2-4; D perhaps matches TRBD2 (6 bases). Germline-derived CDR1 and CDR2 are SGHRS and YFSETQ. CDR3 length equals 14 residues. V lost 1 base and J lost 8, with 13 bases in between.

The rearrangement links TRBV2 to TRBJ2-3, with 8 bases aligning to TRBD1. The J segment lost 9 bases and the V segment lost 2 bases, leaving 10 bases of the junction unmatched. CDR3 size: 15 residues. The V gene's germline CDR1 is SNHLY and CDR2 FYNNEI. The DNA of the CDR3 is TGTGCCAGCAGTGAATCAAGGACAGGGAGAAAGACGCAGTATTTT. As protein: CASSESRTGRKTQYF.

The chain links TRBV19 to TRBJ1-2; maybe TRBD1 (5 bases). The germline V and J ends were trimmed by 7 bases and 3 bases, with 9 bases remaining between them. Germline loops: CDR1 LNHDA, CDR2 SQIVND (reference sequence). This CDR3 is 12 amino acids long. The CDR3 is CASKDSYYGYTF. CDR3 nucleotide sequence: TGTGCCAGTAAAGACAGCTACTATGGCTACACCTTC. Full variable domain (remainder filled in from reference TRBV19 and TRBJ1-2): DGGITQSPKYLFRKEGQNVTLSCEQNLNHDAMYWYRQDPGQGLRLIYYSQIVNDFQKGDIAEGYSVSREKKESFPLTVTSAQKNPTAFYLCASKDSYYGYTFGSGTRLTVV.

This rearrangement joins TRBV6-2 or TRBV6-3 to TRBJ2-7, with TRBD2 matching over 7 bases. This CDR3 is 13 amino acids long. Trimming took 2 bases from V and 6 from J; bases not matched to a gene: 4. CDR1 is MNHEY, CDR2 SVGEGT, per germline. The CDR3 loop is CASSYELATEQYF. CDR3 DNA sequence: TGTGCCAGCAGTTACGAACTAGCGACCGAGCAGTACTTC.

The chain recombines TRBV9 with TRBJ2-1; TRBD2 aligns across 9 bases. The CDR3 is 17 amino acids. The germline CDR1 and CDR2 sequences are SGDLS and YYNGEE. V shed 0 bases and J 7 bases; nucleotides not matched to a gene: 11. The CDR3 region is CASSVGGAGGRWNEQFF. In DNA form, the CDR3 reads TGTGCCAGCAGCGTAGGAGGAGCGGGGGGCAGATGGAATGAGCAGTTCTTC.

The chain has TRBV6-1 and TRBJ2-2; no firm D call. V lost 3 bases and J lost 13, with 15 bases in between. Germline CDR1 MNHNS, CDR2 SASEGT. This CDR3 spans 13 amino acids. The CDR3 loop is CASSDFVSQVLFF. CDR3 nucleotides: TGTGCCAGCAGTGATTTTGTCAGCCAGGTGCTGTTTTTT.

The chain uses TRBV7-2 and TRBJ2-5; 11 nucleotides line up with TRBD2. Germline CDR1 reads SGHTA; CDR2 reads FQGNSA. V shed 4 bases, J shed 2 bases, and the junction held 3 bases outside the gene matches. The CDR3 has 15 amino acids. CDR3 sequence (DNA): TGTGCCAGCAGCTCTAGCGGGGGGCCTCAAGAGACCCAGTACTTC. Amino acids: CASSSSGGPQETQYF.

The chain has TRBV19 and TRBJ2-7, with 11 positions matching TRBD2. This CDR3 has 12 amino acids. After removal of 6 bases from V and 12 bases from J, the junction contained 7 bases not matched to a gene. Germline lookup yields CDR1 LNHDA and CDR2 SQIVND (reference sequence). The CDR3 coding sequence is TGTGCCAGTAGAACGACTAGCGGGGTCACGTACTTC. Its translation: CASRTTSGVTYF.

In its sample, this clone was seen once. The CDR3 bases are TGTGCCAGCAGCAGAGACGGGACATCTGGAAACACCATATATTTT. Protein: CASSRDGTSGNTIYF. The chain carries TRBV11-2 and TRBJ1-3; maybe TRBD1 (6 bases). This CDR3 spans 15 amino acids. CDR1 is SGHAT and CDR2 is FQNNGV in the germline V gene. Trimming left V 5 bases short and J 1 base short, with 12 bases between.

This clone is classed as medium-sized. This chain uses TRBV4-2 with TRBJ2-7, with a weak D call TRBD1 (5 bases). This CDR3 region has 16 residues. The V and J ends lost 0 bases and 3 bases respectively, with 15 bases between them. In germline, CDR1 is LGHNA, CDR2 YNFKEQ. CDR3 bases: TGTGCCAGCAGCCAAGAATTTCCCTTACAGGACTACGAGCAGTACTTC. Translation: CASSQEFPLQDYEQYF.

This chain connects TRBV27 to TRBJ1-1; 8 nucleotides align to TRBD1. The length of the CDR3 is 17 residues. Germline trimming cut 6 bases from V and 0 bases from J; bases unmatched to any gene: 12. The germline CDR1 and CDR2 sequences are MNHEY and SMNVEV (reference sequence). CDR3 sequence (DNA): TGTGCCAGCAGAGGTCAATGGACAGGGATATTGAACACTGAAGCTTTCTTT. Protein product: CASRGQWTGILNTEAFF.

The rearrangement uses TRBV11-2 and TRBJ2-2; weak D call: TRBD2 (5 bases). Trimming shortened V by 5 bases and J by 6 bases, and 13 bases separated the two germline ends. The CDR3 is 14 residues long. In germline, CDR1 is SGHAT, CDR2 FQNNGV. DNA of the CDR3: TGTGCCAGCAGCAAAACTAGTTTCCCCGGGGAGCTGTTTTTT. Protein sequence: CASSKTSFPGELFF. Full variable domain (missing parts from reference TRBV11-2 and TRBJ2-2): EAGVAQSPRYKIIEKRQSVAFWCNPISGHATLYWYQQILGQGPKLLIQFQNNGVVDDSQLPKDRFSAERLKGVDSTLKIQPAKLEDSAVYLCASSKTSFPGELFFGEGSRLTVL.

This CDR3 is CASRSGGGDTEAFF. Here the CDR3 DNA reads TGCGCCAGCAGGAGTGGTGGGGGGGACACTGAAGCTTTCTTT. The V call is TRBV10-2, the J call TRBJ1-1, with TRBD1 as a possible D gene (5 bases). V lost 6 bases, J lost 3 bases, and 14 bases lay in between. Per germline, CDR1 WSHSY and CDR2 SAAADI. This CDR3 is 14 amino acids long.

The chain joins TRBV6-2 or TRBV6-3 to TRBJ1-1, with D perhaps matching TRBD1 (5 bases). CDR1 is MNHEY and CDR2 is SVGEGT in the germline V gene. V was cut by 0 bases and J by 2 bases, with 7 bases left in between. This CDR3 comprises 14 residues. The DNA of the CDR3 is TGTGCCAGCAGTTACTCCGGGGGAAACACTGAAGCTTTCTTT. Its protein product is CASSYSGGNTEAFF.

This chain joins TRBV4-2 and TRBJ1-2, with 12 bases lining up with TRBD1. The V gene end was trimmed by 3 bases and the J gene end by 7 bases; junction bases not matched to a gene: 6. This CDR3 is built from 15 residues. Germline-derived CDR1 and CDR2 are LGHNA and YNFKEQ. The chain's CDR3 is CASSQGQGAVSGYTF. In nucleotides, the CDR3 is TGTGCCAGCAGCCAGGGACAGGGGGCAGTTAGTGGCTACACCTTC.

The chain carries TRBV18 and TRBJ2-1, with 15 bases that match TRBD2. In germline, CDR1 is KGHSH, CDR2 LQKENI. With V trimmed by 3 bases and J by 9 bases, 9 bases remained unmatched. This CDR3 contains 17 residues. CDR3 protein: CASSPNGLAGGLGEQFF. For the CDR3, the DNA is TGTGCCAGCTCACCGAACGGACTAGCGGGGGGGCTAGGTGAGCAGTTCTTC.

The rearrangement joins TRBV19 to TRBJ1-2, with D hard to call. V lost 9 bases and J 2 bases, leaving 16 bases between the germline ends. Germline CDR1 and CDR2: LNHDA and SQIVND (reference sequence). The CDR3 has 14 amino acids. CDR3 bases: TGTGCCAGCAACCCTACCGGGGTGAACTATGGCTACACCTTC. Translated, it gives CASNPTGVNYGYTF.

This chain links TRBV19 with TRBJ2-3; TRBD1 agrees at 9 bases. CDR1 is LNHDA and CDR2 is SQIVND in the germline V gene (reference sequence). Trimming removed 4 bases from V and 6 bases from J; junction bases left unmatched: 8. The CDR3 runs to 15 residues. CDR3 amino acids: CASSTVTGGYDTQYF. In DNA form, the CDR3 reads TGTGCCAGTAGTACCGTTACAGGGGGCTACGATACGCAGTATTTT.

With regard to this clone: One end of the junction varies from germline; a read error may be responsible. V usage is TRBV7-9 and J usage is TRBJ2-3, with TRBD2 matching over 12 bases. Germline V CDR1 and CDR2: SEHNR, FQNEAQ (reference sequence). CDR3 length equals 15 residues. CDR3 loop: CASSLAGGEADTQYF. For the CDR3, the DNA is TGTGCCAGCAGCCTAGCGGGGGGGGAAGCAGATACGCAGTATTTT. Full variable domain (remainder filled in from reference TRBV7-9 and TRBJ2-3): DTGVSQNPRHKITKRGQNVTFRCDPISEHNRLYWYRQTLGQGPEFLTYFQNEAQLEKSRLLSDRFSAERPKGSFSTLEIQRTEQGDSAMYLCASSLAGGEADTQYFGPGTRLTVL.